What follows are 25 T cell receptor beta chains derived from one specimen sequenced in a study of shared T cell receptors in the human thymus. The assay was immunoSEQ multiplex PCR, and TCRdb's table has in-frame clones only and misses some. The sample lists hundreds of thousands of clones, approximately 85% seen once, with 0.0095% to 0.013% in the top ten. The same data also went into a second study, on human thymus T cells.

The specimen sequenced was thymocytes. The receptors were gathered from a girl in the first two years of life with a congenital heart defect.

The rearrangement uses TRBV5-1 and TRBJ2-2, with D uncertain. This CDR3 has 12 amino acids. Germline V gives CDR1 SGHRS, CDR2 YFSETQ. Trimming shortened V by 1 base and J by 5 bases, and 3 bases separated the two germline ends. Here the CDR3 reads CASSLSTGELFF. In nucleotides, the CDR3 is TGCGCCAGCAGCTTGTCTACCGGGGAGCTGTTTTTT.

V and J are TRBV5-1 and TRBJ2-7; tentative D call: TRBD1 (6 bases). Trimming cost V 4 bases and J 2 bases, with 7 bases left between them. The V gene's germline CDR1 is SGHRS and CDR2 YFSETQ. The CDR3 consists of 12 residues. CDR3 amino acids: CASSGTTYEQYF. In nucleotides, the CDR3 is TGCGCCAGCAGCGGGACAACCTACGAGCAGTACTTC.

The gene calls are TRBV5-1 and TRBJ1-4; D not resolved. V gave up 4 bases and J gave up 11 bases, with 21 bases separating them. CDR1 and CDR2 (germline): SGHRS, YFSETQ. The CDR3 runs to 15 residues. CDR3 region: CASSRGGPALGKLFF. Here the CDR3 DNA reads TGCGCCAGCAGCCGTGGTGGGCCAGCCCTTGGTAAACTGTTTTTT.

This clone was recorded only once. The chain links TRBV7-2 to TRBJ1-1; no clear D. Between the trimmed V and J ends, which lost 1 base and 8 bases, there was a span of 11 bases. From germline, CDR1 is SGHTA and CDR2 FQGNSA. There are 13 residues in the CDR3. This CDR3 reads CASSLGTGEEAFF. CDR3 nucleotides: TGTGCCAGCAGCTTAGGTACGGGAGAAGAAGCTTTCTTT.

In nucleotides, the CDR3 is TGTGCCTGGAGTGGGCAGGTTGGTCAGCCCCAGCATTTT. Its protein product is CAWSGQVGQPQHF. The chain couples TRBV30 to TRBJ1-5; D remains unclear. The CDR3 contains 13 residues. The V gene lost 1 base and the J gene lost 6 bases, with 10 bases spanning the gap. Per germline, CDR1 GTSNPN and CDR2 SVGIG (reference sequence).

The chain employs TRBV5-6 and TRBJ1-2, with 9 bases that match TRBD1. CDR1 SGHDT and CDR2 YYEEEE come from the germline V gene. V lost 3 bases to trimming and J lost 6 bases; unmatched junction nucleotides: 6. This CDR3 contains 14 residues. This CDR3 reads CASSWGQGLNGYTF. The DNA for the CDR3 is TGTGCCAGCAGCTGGGGACAGGGACTGAATGGCTACACCTTC.

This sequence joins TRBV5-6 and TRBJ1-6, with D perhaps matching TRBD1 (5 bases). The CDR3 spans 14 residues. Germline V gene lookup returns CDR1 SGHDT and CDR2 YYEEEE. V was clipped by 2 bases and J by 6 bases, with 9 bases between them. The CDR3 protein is CASSLRQGNSPLHF. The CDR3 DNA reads TGTGCCAGCAGCTTAAGGCAGGGTAATTCACCCCTCCACTTT.

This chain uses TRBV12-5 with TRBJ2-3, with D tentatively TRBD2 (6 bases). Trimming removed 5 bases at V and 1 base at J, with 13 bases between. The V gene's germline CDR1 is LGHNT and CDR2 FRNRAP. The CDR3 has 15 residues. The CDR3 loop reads CASGPTAGRTDTQYF. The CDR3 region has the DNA TGTGCTAGTGGTCCTACAGCGGGTCGCACAGATACGCAGTATTTT.

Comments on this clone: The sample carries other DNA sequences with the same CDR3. DNA of the CDR3: TGTGCCATCAGAGCCCACAGGGGGGGTTCACCCCTCCACTTT. Translating it yields CAIRAHRGGSPLHF. V is TRBV10-3 and J is TRBJ1-6; TRBD1 agrees at 8 bases. The CDR3 has 14 residues. Germline loops: CDR1 ENHRY, CDR2 SYGVKD. The junction had 7 bases not matched to a gene; V was cut back by 6 bases and J by 9 bases.

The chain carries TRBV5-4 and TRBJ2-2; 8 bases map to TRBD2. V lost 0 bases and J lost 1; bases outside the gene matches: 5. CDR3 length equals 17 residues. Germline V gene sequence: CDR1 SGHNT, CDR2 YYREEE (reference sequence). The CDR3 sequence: CASSLDAGGVNTGELFF. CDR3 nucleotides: TGTGCCAGCAGCTTGGACGCCGGGGGGGTGAACACCGGGGAGCTGTTTTTT.

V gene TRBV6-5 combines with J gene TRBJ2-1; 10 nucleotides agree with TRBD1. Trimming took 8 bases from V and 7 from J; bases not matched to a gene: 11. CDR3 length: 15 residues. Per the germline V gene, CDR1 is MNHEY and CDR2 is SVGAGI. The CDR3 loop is CASHPRDRGSNEQFF. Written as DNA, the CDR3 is TGTGCCAGCCACCCCCGGGACAGGGGCTCGAATGAGCAGTTCTTC.

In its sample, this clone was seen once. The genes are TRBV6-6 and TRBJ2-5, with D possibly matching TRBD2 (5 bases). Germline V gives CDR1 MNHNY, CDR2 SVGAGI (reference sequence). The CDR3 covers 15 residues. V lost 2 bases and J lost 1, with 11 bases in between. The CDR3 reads CASSYELVSQETQYF. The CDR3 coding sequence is TGTGCCAGCAGTTACGAACTAGTGTCCCAAGAGACCCAGTACTTC.

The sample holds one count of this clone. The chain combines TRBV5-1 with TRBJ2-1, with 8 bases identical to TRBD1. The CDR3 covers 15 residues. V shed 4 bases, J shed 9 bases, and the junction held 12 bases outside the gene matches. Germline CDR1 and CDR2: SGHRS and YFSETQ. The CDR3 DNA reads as TGCGCCAGCAGCGACTCCGGGACAGGTTCGGTTGAGCAGTTCTTC. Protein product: CASSDSGTGSVEQFF.

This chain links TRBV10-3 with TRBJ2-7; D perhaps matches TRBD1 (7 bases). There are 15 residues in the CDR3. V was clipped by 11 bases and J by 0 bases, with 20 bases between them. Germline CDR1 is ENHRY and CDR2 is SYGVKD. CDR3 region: CASTRDRRSSYEQYF. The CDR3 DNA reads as TGTGCCTCGACTAGGGACAGACGGAGCTCCTACGAGCAGTACTTC.

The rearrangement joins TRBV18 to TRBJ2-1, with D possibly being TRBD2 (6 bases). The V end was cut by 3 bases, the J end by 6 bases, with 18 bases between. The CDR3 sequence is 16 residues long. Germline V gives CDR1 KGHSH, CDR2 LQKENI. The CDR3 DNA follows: TGTGCCAGCTCACCTCTAACTAGCCCGGCGTGCAATGAGCAGTTCTTC. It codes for CASSPLTSPACNEQFF.

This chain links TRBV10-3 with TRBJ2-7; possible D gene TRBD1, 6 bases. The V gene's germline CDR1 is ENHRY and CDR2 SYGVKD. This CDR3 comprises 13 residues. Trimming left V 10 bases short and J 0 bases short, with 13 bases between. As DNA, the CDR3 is TGTGCCACTCGGGACAAGATCTCCTACGAGCAGTACTTC. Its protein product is CATRDKISYEQYF.

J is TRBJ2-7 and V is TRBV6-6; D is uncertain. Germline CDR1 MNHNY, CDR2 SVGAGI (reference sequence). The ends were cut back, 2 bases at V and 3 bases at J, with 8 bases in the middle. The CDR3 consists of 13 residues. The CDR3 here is CASSYPGIYEQYF. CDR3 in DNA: TGTGCCAGCAGTTACCCAGGTATCTACGAGCAGTACTTC.

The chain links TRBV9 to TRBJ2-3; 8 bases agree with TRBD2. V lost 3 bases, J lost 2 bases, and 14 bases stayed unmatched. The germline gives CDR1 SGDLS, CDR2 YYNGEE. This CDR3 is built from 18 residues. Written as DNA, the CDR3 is TGTGCCAGCAGCGGGGGGGAGCGGGGGCTCCATGTCACAGATACGCAGTATTTT. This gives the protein CASSGGERGLHVTDTQYF.

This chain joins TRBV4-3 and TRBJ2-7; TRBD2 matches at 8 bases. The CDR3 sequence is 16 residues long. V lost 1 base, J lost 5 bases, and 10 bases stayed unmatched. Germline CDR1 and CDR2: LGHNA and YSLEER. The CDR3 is CASSQASGGEINEQYF. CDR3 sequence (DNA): TGCGCCAGCAGCCAAGCGTCGGGAGGGGAGATCAACGAGCAGTACTTC.

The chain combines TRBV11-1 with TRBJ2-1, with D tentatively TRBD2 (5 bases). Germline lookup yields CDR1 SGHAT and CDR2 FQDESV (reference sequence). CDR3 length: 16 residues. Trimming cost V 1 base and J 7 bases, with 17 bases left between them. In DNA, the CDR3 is TGTGCCAGCAGCTTAGTTAACAGAAGAGGGTTGAATGAGCAGTTCTTC. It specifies CASSLVNRRGLNEQFF.

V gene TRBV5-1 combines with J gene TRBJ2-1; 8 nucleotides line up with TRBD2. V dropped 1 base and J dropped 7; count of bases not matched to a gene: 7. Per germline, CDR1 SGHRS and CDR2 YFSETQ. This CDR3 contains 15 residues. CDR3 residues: CASSLSPGGPNEQFF. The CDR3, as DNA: TGCGCCAGCAGCTTGTCCCCGGGGGGGCCGAATGAGCAGTTCTTC.

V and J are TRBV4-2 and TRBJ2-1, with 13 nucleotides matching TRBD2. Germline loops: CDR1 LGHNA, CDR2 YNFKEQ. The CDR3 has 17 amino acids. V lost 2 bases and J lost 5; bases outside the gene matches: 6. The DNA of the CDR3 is TGTGCCAGCAGCCAACCACAAACTAGCGGGGGGGACAATGAGCAGTTCTTC. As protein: CASSQPQTSGGDNEQFF.

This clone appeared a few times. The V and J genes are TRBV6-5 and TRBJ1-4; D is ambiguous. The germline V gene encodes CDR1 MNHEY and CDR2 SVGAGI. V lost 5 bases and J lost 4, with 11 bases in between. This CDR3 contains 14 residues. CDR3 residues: CASSPDGDNEKLFF. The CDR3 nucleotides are TGTGCCAGCAGTCCGGACGGGGATAATGAAAAACTGTTTTTT.

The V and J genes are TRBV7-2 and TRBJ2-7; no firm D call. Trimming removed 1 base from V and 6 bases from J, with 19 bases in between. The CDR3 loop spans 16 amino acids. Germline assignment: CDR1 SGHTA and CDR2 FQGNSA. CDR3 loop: CASSLVHSNQDCEQYF. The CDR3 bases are TGTGCCAGCAGCTTAGTGCACTCAAACCAGGATTGCGAGCAGTACTTC.

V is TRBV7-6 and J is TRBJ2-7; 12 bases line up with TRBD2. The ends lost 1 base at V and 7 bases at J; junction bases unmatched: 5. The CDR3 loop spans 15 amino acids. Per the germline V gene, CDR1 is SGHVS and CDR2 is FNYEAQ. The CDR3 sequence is CASSLGLAGAREQYF. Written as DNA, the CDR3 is TGTGCCAGCAGCTTAGGACTAGCGGGGGCGAGAGAGCAGTACTTC.